The clone carrying this TCR beta chain was seen at least ten times. What it binds is unknown. One entry per CDR3 protein, called by TCRdb with MiXCR from the 5' RACE reads. The table lists some 450,000 distinct CDR3 sequences, around 20% of them singletons. The junction had 4 bases not matched to a gene; V was cut back by 1 base and J by 1 base. Germline values: CDR1 SGHTA, CDR2 FQGNSA. The CDR3 is 15 amino acids. The sample comes from a study of T-cell memory formation after mild COVID-19. Study-wide results and limits: Clones that contracted from day 15 to 85 had balanced CD4/CD8; later expanders were CD4+ biased.

The V gene is TRBV7-2, the J gene TRBJ2-7; 7 positions agree with TRBD2. This TCR was recovered from an adult woman who had mild COVID-19 (a few samples of this study predate the infection). Cell type and time point are not known. Material: PBMCs or a T cell subset sorted from them (not recorded which). CDR3 coding DNA: TGTGCCAGCAGCTTAGAGGGCGGGAGTTCCTACGAGCAGTACTTC. Translated: CASSLEGGSSYEQYF.